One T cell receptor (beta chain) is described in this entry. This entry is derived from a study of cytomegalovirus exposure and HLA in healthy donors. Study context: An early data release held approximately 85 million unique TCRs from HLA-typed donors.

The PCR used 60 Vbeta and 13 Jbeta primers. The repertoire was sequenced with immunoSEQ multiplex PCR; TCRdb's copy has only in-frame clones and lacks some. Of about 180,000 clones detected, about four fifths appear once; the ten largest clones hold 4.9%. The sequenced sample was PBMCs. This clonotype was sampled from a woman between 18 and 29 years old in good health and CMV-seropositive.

The CDR3 sequence is CASSLGSATGELFF. In DNA, the CDR3 is TGCGCCAGCAGCTTGGGCAGCGCCACCGGGGAGCTGTTTTTT. The J gene is TRBJ2-2, the V gene TRBV5-1; D not resolved. V dropped 0 bases and J dropped 4 bases, with 7 bases sitting between them. Germline V lookup: CDR1 SGHRS, CDR2 YFSETQ. The CDR3 runs to 14 residues.